This TCR beta chain came from a study of CXCR3-negative and CXCR3-positive naive CD8 T cells. Study-level findings and limits: Comparison of naive subsets found surface CD5 to be comparable, and TCR strength was inferred on the basis of TRB CDR3 properties. Relative to CXCR3-negative naive cells, CXCR3-positive naive cells had more hydrophobic TRB CDR3s. Diversity in memory CD8+ cells fell much lower than the comparably high levels seen in both naive subsets.

The germline V gene encodes CDR1 MDHEN and CDR2 SYDVKM. The CDR3 totals 16 residues. Each CD8+ T cell subset was sorted in triplicate, 300,000 or so cells each. Naive CD8+ T cells displayed a CD45RO-CCR7+CD27+CD95- phenotype. UMI-labeled 5' RACE TRB cDNA libraries were prepared from the cells. TCRdb re-called the 5' RACE reads and catalogs CDR3 proteins one per entry, DNA excluded. This sample's table has some 130,000 distinct CDR3 sequences. Concerning this clonotype itself: Its target is unknown.

Sequencing was performed on naive CXCR3+ CD8+ T cells from blood. Subset denoted: CD45RO-CCR7+CD27+CD95- naive CD8+ T cells expressing CXCR3 (TNR3+). This chain uses TRBV28 with TRBJ2-2; TCRdb returns TRBD2, unconfirmable since there is no DNA. This clonotype was obtained from a human donor in good health. Some clones in this sample may be carry-over from other donors' samples. CDR3 loop: CASSPGLAGETGELFF. The entire variable domain, with the rest obtained from reference TRBV28 and TRBJ2-2, is as follows: DVKVTQSSRYLVKRTGEKVFLECVQDMDHENMFWYRQDPGLGLRLIYFSYDVKMKEKGDIPEGYSVSREKKERFSLILESASTNQTSMYLCASSPGLAGETGELFFGEGSRLTVL.